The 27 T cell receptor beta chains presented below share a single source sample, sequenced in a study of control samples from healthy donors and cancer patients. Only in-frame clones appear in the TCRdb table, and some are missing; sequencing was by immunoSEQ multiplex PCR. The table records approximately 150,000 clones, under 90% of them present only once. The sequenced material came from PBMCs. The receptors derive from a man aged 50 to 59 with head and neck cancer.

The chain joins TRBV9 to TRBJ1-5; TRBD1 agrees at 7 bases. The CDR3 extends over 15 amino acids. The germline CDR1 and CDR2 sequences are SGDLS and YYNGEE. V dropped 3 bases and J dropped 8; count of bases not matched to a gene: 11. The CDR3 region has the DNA TGTGCCAGCAGCGCCGGGGGAGGGGGCGCGGAGCCCCAGCATTTT. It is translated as CASSAGGGGAEPQHF.

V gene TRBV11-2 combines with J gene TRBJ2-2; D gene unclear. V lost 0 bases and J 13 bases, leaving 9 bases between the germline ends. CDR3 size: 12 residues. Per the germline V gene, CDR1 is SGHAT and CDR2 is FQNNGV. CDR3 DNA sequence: TGTGCCAGCAGCTTAGATCTGTCGGTGCTGTTTTTT. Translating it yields CASSLDLSVLFF.

CDR3 DNA: TGTGCCAGCAGTCCCAGGGGTGGCACCGGGGAGCTGTTTTTT. Protein product: CASSPRGGTGELFF. The rearrangement uses TRBV28 and TRBJ2-2; D is perhaps TRBD1 (6 bases). CDR1 is MDHEN, CDR2 SYDVKM, per germline. This CDR3 spans 14 amino acids. Trimming removed 5 bases from V and 4 bases from J, with 11 bases in between.

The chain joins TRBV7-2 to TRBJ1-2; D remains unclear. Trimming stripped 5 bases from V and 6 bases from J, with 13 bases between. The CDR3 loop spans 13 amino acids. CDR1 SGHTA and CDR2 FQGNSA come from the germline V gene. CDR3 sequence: CASSQGLEDGYTF. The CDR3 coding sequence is TGTGCCAGCAGCCAAGGCCTGGAGGATGGCTACACCTTC.

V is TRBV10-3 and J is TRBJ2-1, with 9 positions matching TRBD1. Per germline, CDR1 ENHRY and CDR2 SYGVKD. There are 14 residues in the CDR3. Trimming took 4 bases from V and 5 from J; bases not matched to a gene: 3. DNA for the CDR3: TGTGCCATCAGTGGGGGACAGGGAAACAATGAGCAGTTCTTC. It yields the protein CAISGGQGNNEQFF.

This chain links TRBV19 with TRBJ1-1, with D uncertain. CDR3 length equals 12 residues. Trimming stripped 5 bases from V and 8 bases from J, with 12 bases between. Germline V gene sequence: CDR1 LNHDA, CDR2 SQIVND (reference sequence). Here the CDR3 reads CASSLNSVEAFF. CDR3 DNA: TGTGCCAGTAGTTTGAACTCTGTGGAAGCTTTCTTT. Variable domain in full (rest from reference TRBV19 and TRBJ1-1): DGGITQSPKYLFRKEGQNVTLSCEQNLNHDAMYWYRQDPGQGLRLIYYSQIVNDFQKGDIAEGYSVSREKKESFPLTVTSAQKNPTAFYLCASSLNSVEAFFGQGTRLTVV.

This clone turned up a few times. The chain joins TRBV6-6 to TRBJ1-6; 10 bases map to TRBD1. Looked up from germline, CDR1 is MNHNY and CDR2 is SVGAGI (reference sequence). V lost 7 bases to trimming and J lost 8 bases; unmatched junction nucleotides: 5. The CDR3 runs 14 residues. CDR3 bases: TGTGCCAGCAACGGACAGGGGGAGGATTCACCCCTCCACTTT. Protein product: CASNGQGEDSPLHF.

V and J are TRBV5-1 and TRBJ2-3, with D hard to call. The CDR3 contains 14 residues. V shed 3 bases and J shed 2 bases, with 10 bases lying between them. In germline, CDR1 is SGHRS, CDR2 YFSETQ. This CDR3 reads CASSWSAFTDTQYF. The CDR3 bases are TGCGCCAGCAGCTGGTCGGCCTTCACAGATACGCAGTATTTT.

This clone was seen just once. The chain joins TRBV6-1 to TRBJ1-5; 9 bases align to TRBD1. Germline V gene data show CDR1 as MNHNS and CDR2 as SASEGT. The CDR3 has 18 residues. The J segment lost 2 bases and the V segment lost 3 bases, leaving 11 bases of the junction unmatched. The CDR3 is CASSDRTGAPGGNQPQHF. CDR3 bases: TGTGCCAGCAGTGACAGGACAGGGGCGCCGGGGGGCAATCAGCCCCAGCATTTT.

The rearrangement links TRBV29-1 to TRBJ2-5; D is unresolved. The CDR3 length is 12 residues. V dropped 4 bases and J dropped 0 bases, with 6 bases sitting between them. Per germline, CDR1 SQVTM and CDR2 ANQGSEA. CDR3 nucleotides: TGCAGCGTTGGGATATACCAAGAGACCCAGTACTTC. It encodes CSVGIYQETQYF.

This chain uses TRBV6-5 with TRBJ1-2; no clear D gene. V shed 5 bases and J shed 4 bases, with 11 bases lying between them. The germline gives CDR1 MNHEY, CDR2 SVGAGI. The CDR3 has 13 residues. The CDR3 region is CASSPNRGYGYTF. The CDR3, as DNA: TGTGCCAGCAGTCCCAATAGAGGCTATGGCTACACCTTC.

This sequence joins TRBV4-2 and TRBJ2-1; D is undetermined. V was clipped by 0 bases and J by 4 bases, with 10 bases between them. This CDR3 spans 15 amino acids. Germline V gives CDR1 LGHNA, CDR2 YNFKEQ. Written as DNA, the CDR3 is TGTGCCAGCAGCCAAGATTCCCAAGCTTACAATGAGCAGTTCTTC. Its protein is CASSQDSQAYNEQFF.

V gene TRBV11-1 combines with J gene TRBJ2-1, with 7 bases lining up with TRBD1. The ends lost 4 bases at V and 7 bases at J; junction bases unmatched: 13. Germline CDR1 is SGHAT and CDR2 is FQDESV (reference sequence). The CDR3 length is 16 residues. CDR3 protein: CASSYTGANPRNEQFF. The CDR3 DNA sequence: TGTGCCAGCAGCTATACAGGGGCCAACCCAAGGAATGAGCAGTTCTTC.

The CDR3 nucleotides read TGTGCCTGGAGTGTACGGGGGGGCCTGTACAATGAGCAGTTCTTC. Protein: CAWSVRGGLYNEQFF. The chain carries TRBV30 and TRBJ2-1; 8 bases agree with TRBD2. The germline V gene encodes CDR1 GTSNPN and CDR2 SVGIG (reference sequence). The CDR3 covers 15 residues. With V trimmed by 0 bases and J by 4 bases, 5 bases remained unmatched. The whole variable domain, filled in from reference TRBV30 and TRBJ2-1, reads SQTIHQWPATLVQPVGSPLSLECTVEGTSNPNLYWYRQAAGRGLQLLFYSVGIGQISSEVPQNLSASRPQDRQFILSSKKLLLSDSGFYLCAWSVRGGLYNEQFFGPGTRLTVL.

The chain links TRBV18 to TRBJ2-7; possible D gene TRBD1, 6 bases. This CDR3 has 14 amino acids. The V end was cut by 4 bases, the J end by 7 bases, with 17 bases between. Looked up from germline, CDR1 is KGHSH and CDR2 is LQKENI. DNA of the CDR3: TGTGCCAGCTCACACGTGGACAGAGTAGAGGAGCAGTACTTC. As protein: CASSHVDRVEEQYF.

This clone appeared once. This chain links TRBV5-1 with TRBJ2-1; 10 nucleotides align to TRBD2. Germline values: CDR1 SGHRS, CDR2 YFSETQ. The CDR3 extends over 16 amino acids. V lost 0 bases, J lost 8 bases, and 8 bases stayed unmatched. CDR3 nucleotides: TGCGCCAGCAGCTTGGCCCCTAGCGGGGGTGAGGATGAGCAGTTCTTC. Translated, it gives CASSLAPSGGEDEQFF.

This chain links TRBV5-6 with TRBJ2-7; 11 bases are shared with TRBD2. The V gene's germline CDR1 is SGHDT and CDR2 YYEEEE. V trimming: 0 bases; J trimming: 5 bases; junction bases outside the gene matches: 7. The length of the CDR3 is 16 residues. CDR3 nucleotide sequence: TGTGCCAGCAGCTTGGCAACTAGCGGGAGTTTCCACGAGCAGTACTTC. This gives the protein CASSLATSGSFHEQYF.

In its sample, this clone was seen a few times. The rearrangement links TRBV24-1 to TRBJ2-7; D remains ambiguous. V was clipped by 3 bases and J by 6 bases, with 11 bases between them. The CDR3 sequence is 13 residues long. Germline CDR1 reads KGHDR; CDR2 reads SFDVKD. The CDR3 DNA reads TGTGCCACCAGTGATCCCGGGCTGGCCGAGCAGTACTTC. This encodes CATSDPGLAEQYF.

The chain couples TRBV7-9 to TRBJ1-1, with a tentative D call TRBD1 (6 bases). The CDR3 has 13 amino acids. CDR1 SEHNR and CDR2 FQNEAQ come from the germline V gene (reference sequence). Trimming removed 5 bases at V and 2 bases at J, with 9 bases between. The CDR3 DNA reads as TGTGCCAGCAGCAAGGACAGCAACACTGAAGCTTTCTTT. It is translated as CASSKDSNTEAFF. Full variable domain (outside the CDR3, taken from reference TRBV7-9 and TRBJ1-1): DTGVSQNPRHKITKRGQNVTFRCDPISEHNRLYWYRQTLGQGPEFLTYFQNEAQLEKSRLLSDRFSAERPKGSFSTLEIQRTEQGDSAMYLCASSKDSNTEAFFGQGTRLTVV.

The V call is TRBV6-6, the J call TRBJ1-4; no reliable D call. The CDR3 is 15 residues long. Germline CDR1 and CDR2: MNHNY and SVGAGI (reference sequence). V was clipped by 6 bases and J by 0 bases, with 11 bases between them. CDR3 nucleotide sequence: TGTGCCAGCAGAGACATCACCTCAACTAATGAAAAACTGTTTTTT. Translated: CASRDITSTNEKLFF.

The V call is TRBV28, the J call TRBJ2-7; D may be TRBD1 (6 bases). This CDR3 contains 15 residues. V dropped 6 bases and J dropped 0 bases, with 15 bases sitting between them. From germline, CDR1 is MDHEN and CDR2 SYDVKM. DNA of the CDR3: TGTGCCAGCAGCTCGCCCGGGACATTCTCCTACGAGCAGTACTTC. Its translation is CASSSPGTFSYEQYF.

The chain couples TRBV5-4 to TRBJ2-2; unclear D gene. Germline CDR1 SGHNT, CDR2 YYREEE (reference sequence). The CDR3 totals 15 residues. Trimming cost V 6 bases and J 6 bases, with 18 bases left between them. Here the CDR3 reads CASTHVLFPPGELFF. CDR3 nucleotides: TGTGCCAGCACCCATGTGCTATTTCCCCCCGGGGAGCTGTTTTTT.

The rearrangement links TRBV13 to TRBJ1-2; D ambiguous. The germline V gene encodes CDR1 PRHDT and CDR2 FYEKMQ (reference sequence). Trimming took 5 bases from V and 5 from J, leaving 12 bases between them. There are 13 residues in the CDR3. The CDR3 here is CASSQRPSYGYTF. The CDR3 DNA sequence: TGTGCCAGCAGCCAGCGTCCCTCGTATGGCTACACCTTC.

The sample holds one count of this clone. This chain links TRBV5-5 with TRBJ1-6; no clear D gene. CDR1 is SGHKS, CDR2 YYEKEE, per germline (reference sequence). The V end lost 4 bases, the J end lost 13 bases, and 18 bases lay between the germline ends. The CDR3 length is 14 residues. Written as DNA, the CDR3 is TGTGCCAGCAGCCTCGCACCAGCTGCAGGTCCCCTCCACTTT. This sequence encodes CASSLAPAAGPLHF.

CDR3 sequence reads: CASSQLTAYEQYF. DNA of the CDR3: TGTGCCAGCAGCCAATTGACAGCCTACGAGCAGTACTTC. The chain couples TRBV7-9 to TRBJ2-7, with D maybe TRBD1 (5 bases). Trimming pared 5 bases from V and 2 bases from J, leaving 10 bases between. The germline CDR1 and CDR2 sequences are SEHNR and FQNEAQ (reference sequence). This CDR3 is 13 amino acids long. Filled out from reference TRBV7-9 and TRBJ2-7, the complete variable domain reads DTGVSQNPRHKITKRGQNVTFRCDPISEHNRLYWYRQTLGQGPEFLTYFQNEAQLEKSRLLSDRFSAERPKGSFSTLEIQRTEQGDSAMYLCASSQLTAYEQYFGPGTRLTVT.

CDR3 residues: CAISPSGAIQETQYF. The CDR3 nucleotides are TGTGCCATCAGCCCTAGCGGGGCGATCCAAGAGACCCAGTACTTC. J is TRBJ2-5 and V is TRBV10-3, with TRBD2 identical over 9 bases. CDR1 and CDR2 from the germline V gene are ENHRY and SYGVKD. The junction had 6 bases not matched to a gene; V was cut back by 6 bases and J by 1 base. This CDR3 has 15 residues.

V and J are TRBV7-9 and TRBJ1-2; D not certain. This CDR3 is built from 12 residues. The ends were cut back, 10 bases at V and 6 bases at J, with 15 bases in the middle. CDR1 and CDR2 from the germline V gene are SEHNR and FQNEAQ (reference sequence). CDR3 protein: CATSGGADGYTF. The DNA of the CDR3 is TGTGCCACCTCCGGTGGCGCAGATGGCTACACCTTC.